Listed below are T cell receptor beta chains from one sample, sequenced in a study of early T cells in non-severe SARS-CoV-2 infection. Each CDR3 protein is one row after TCRdb ran MiXCR on the 5' RACE reads. This sample has fewer than 100,000 distinct CDR3 sequences, with approximately 15% found just once. Sequenced input: whole blood. All receptors derive from an adult who was a healthcare worker with PCR-confirmed SARS-CoV-2 infection or an uninfected control (not recorded which). CDR3s include the opening cysteine and the closing phenylalanine or tryptophan. Fields, in order: D gene, clone size, V gene, CDR3 length, J gene, CDR3 DNA, CDR3 protein. A D gene is named only where the DNA matches it firmly. Part of the rows lack a size; the others show once, few, many or a class for expanded clones.

.	.	TRBV11-1	15	TRBJ1-1	TGTGCCAGCAGCCCCGCCGGGGGCGGGAACACTGAAGCTTTCTTT	CASSPAGGGNTEAFF
.	.	TRBV5-1	14	TRBJ2-7	TGCGCCAGCAGCTATGATCCAGGTAGTGACGAGCAGTACTTC	CASSYDPGSDEQYF
TRBD1	few	TRBV7-3	12	TRBJ2-1	TGTGCCAACAGCTTAGGGGGCCCTGAGCAGTTCTTC	CANSLGGPEQFF
.	once	TRBV12-3/TRBV12-4	14	TRBJ2-7	TGTGCCAGCAGTTTAGGTGCGGTATCCTACGAGCAGTACTTC	CASSLGAVSYEQYF
.	.	TRBV12-3/TRBV12-4	17	TRBJ2-2	TGTGCCAGCAGTTTCATAGGGACGGTTTTAGCGACCGGGGAGCTGTTTTTT	CASSFIGTVLATGELFF
.	.	TRBV7-7	18	TRBJ2-5	TGTGCTAGCAGCTTATATGGGGGGCATGGGACTGCCCAAGAGACCCAGTACTTC	CASSLYGGHGTAQETQYF
.	few	TRBV3-1	14	TRBJ2-7	TGTGCCAGCAGCCAGAGGGGGGAACTCTACGAGCAGTACTTC	CASSQRGELYEQYF
TRBD1	.	TRBV29-1	12	TRBJ2-7	TGCAGCGTATGGACAGGGGCCTTCGAGCAGTACTTC	CSVWTGAFEQYF
.	.	TRBV7-6	17	TRBJ2-5	TGTGCCAGCAGCTTAGAGGATCGGGACTGGGGTAAAGAGACCCAGTACTTC	CASSLEDRDWGKETQYF
TRBD2	few	TRBV29-1	13	TRBJ2-3	TGCAGCGTTAAAGCGGGACTGACAGATACGCAGTATTTT	CSVKAGLTDTQYF
.	.	TRBV7-9	16	TRBJ1-1	TGTGCCAGCAGCCCGGACGGAAGGGGATCGAACACTGAAGCTTTCTTT	CASSPDGRGSNTEAFF